This T cell receptor beta chain was sequenced for a study of T cells expressing NK-cell markers. Background on the study: It was sorted CD3+CD56+NKG2C+, CD3+CD56+NKG2C- and CD3+CD56-NKG2C+ T cells that supplied the TCR beta repertoires.

Using the 5' RACE reads, TCRdb records one entry per CDR3 protein without DNA. The repertoire table contains a few hundred thousand distinct CDR3 sequences. Whole-study results and caveats: Whether expanded NKG2C-expressing T cell clones recognize HCMV is unknown. As a fraction of CD8+ T cells, dominant NKG2C+ clonotypes reached about 1.0-7.0% in about six donors. These clonotypes, the leaders elsewhere, also led the CD3+CD56-NKG2C+ fraction in a handful of donors.

With respect to this clonotype: Its specificity is unknown.

CDR3 size: 16 residues. This clonotype originated in a man aged 18-70 years in good health. This chain uses TRBV12-3 or TRBV12-4 with TRBJ1-5; the D call from TCRdb, TRBD1, cannot be confirmed without DNA. What was sequenced was blood T cells: a sorted CD56 or NKG2C T cell subset, CD4+ or CD8+ T cells, or bulk PBMC T cells (not recorded which). Here the CDR3 reads CASSRGQGVKSQPQHF.